This T cell receptor (beta chain) was sequenced during a study of blood T cell repertoires in COVID-19. V was trimmed by 0 bases and J by 3 bases, leaving 14 bases between them. This CDR3 spans 17 amino acids. Germline loops: CDR1 MNHEY, CDR2 SMNVEV (reference sequence). Libraries were prepared by immunoSEQ multiplex PCR; TCRdb keeps only in-frame clonotypes and omits some of them. The sample lists approximately 99,000 clones; more than 65% were seen once. The V gene is TRBV27, the J gene TRBJ2-2; a possible D gene is TRBD1 (6 bases). This clonotype was sampled from a woman at least 80 years old with active or convalescent COVID-19. The material sequenced was peripheral blood. CDR3 nucleotide sequence: TGTGCCAGCAGTTTATCACAGGGCATAGGGTACACCGGGGAGCTGTTTTTT. As protein: CASSLSQGIGYTGELFF.